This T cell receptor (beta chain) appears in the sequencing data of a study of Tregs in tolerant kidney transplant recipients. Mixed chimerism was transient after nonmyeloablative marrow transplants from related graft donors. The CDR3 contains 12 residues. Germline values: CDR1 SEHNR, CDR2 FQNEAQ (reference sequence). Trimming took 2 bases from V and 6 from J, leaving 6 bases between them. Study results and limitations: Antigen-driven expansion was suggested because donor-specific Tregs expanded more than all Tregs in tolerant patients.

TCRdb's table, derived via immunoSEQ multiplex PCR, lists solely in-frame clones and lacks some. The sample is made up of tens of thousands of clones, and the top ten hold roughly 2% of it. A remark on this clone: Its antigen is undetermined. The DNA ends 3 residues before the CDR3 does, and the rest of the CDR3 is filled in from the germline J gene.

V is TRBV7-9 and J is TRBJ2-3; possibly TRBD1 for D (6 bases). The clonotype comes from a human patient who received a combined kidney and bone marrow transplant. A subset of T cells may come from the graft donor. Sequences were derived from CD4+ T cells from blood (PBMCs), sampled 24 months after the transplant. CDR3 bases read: TGTGCCAGCAGCTTACAGGGGGATACG. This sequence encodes CASSLQGDT. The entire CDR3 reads CASSLQGDTQYF.